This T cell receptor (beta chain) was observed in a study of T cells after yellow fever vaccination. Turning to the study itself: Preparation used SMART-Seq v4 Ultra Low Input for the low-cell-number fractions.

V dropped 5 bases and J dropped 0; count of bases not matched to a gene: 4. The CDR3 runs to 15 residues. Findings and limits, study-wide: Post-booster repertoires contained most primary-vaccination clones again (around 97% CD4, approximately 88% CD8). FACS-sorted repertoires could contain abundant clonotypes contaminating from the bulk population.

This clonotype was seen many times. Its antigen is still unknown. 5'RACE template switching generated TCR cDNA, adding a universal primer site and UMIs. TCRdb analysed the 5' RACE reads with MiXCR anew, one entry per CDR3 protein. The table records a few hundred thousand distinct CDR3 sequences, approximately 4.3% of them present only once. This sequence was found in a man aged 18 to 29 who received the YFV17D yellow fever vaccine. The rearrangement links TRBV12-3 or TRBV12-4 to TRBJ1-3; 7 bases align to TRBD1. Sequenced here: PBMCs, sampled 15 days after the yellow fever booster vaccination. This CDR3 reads CASSHDRVSGNTIYF. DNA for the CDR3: TGTGCCAGCAGTCATGACAGGGTCTCTGGAAACACCATATATTTT.